One sample yielded the 9 T cell receptor beta chains listed below, sequenced in a study of blood T cell repertoires in COVID-19. Method: immunoSEQ multiplex PCR; TCRdb's copy keeps in-frame clones and lacks some. The table has some 96,000 clones, approximately 84% seen once. Input material: peripheral blood. The receptors shown here come from a man aged 30-40 years in a cohort sampled during active COVID-19.

The chain recombines TRBV6-5 with TRBJ1-1; maybe TRBD1 (6 bases). V shed 0 bases and J shed 6 bases, with 17 bases lying between them. CDR3 length equals 16 residues. The V gene's germline CDR1 is MNHEY and CDR2 SVGAGI. CDR3 sequence reads: CASSYSETGHPPEAFF. The CDR3 coding sequence is TGTGCCAGCAGTTACTCAGAGACAGGACACCCCCCTGAAGCTTTCTTT.

V is TRBV7-6 and J is TRBJ2-7; no clear D. Deletions cut 3 bases from V and 3 bases from J, with 9 bases between. The germline V gene encodes CDR1 SGHVS and CDR2 FNYEAQ. The length of the CDR3 is 13 residues. The CDR3 nucleotides are TGTGCCAGCAGCTTTATGAACAGCTACGAGCAGTACTTC. It is translated as CASSFMNSYEQYF.

This chain links TRBV19 with TRBJ2-7, with a weak D call TRBD1 (6 bases). The CDR3 sequence is 14 residues long. Germline CDR1 LNHDA, CDR2 SQIVND (reference sequence). Trimming took 4 bases from V and 4 from J, leaving 14 bases between them. CDR3: CASSTDSRQYEQYF. The CDR3 coding sequence is TGTGCCAGTAGTACGGACAGCCGCCAGTACGAGCAGTACTTC.

The chain employs TRBV3-1 (or the pseudogene TRBV3-2) and TRBJ2-5; 14 bases fit TRBD2. The length of the CDR3 is 17 residues. V lost 3 bases and J lost 7; bases outside the gene matches: 10. Germline lookup yields CDR1 LGHDT and CDR2 YNNKEL (reference sequence). The CDR3 loop reads CASSQGTSGGISGTQYF. CDR3 bases: TGTGCCAGCAGCCAGGGGACTAGCGGGGGAATATCCGGGACCCAGTACTTC.

V is TRBV3-1 (or the pseudogene TRBV3-2) and J is TRBJ2-2, with 8 nucleotides matching TRBD1. V lost 3 bases to trimming and J lost 7 bases; unmatched junction nucleotides: 10. CDR1 is LGHDT and CDR2 is YNNKEL in the germline V gene (reference sequence). The CDR3 loop spans 16 amino acids. The CDR3 DNA is TGTGCCAGCAGCCACCAACGAGGGACAGGCCACGGGGAGCTGTTTTTT. Protein product: CASSHQRGTGHGELFF.

V and J are TRBV4-3 and TRBJ2-4; D not resolved. Germline CDR1 LGHNA, CDR2 YSLEER. Trimming took off 0 bases at V and 5 bases at J, with 11 bases between the two ends. The CDR3 length is 15 residues. CDR3 sequence reads: CASSQDQPAENIQYF. CDR3 nucleotides: TGCGCCAGCAGCCAAGATCAACCGGCGGAAAACATTCAGTACTTC.

The genes are TRBV9 and TRBJ1-2; the match to TRBD1 covers 10 bases. There are 15 residues in the CDR3. In germline, CDR1 is SGDLS, CDR2 YYNGEE. With 0 bases clipped from V and 7 bases from J, the junction kept 6 bases outside the gene matches. In nucleotides, the CDR3 is TGTGCCAGCAGCGTAGGCGGGACAGGGGATCCTGGCTACACCTTC. As protein: CASSVGGTGDPGYTF.

The chain combines TRBV30 with TRBJ1-3; 9 bases map to TRBD1. This CDR3 is built from 15 residues. CDR1 is GTSNPN, CDR2 SVGIG, per germline (reference sequence). J lost 11 bases, V lost 0 bases, and 11 bases had no gene match. CDR3 bases: TGTGCCTGGAGTGTTACGGGACAGGGTCTCGGTCCCATATATTTT. Protein: CAWSVTGQGLGPIYF.

This chain joins TRBV20-1 and TRBJ2-1; 7 bases fit TRBD2. CDR1 is DFQATT and CDR2 is SNEGSKA in the germline V gene (reference sequence). This CDR3 region has 11 residues. The V and J ends lost 3 bases and 15 bases, in that order; junction bases with no gene match: 8. In nucleotides, the CDR3 is TGCAGTGCTAGTAGGGACTACGGACTGTTCTTC. Its translation: CSASRDYGLFF.